A single sample gave rise to the 29 T cell receptor beta chains below, sequenced in a study of T cell clonotyping in hematopoietic cell transplantation. The method was immunoSEQ multiplex PCR; TCRdb's version includes in-frame clones alone and lacks a portion of them. This sample has about 50,000 clones; over 75% occur once, and the top ten carry 5.9%. Time point meaning: recipient sample about 28 days before transplant, after cytoreduction. The sample here was peripheral blood mononuclear cells, taken before stem cell transplant. The receptor source for this set is a man aged 60-69 years with biphenotypic leukemia. Some clones in this sample may be carry-over from other donors' samples.

The CDR3 region has the DNA TGTGCCAGCAGTGGAGACCGGAGTTCTGGGGCCAACGTCCTGACTTTC. Amino acid sequence: CASSGDRSSGANVLTF. This chain connects TRBV2 to TRBJ2-6; D is uncertain. The CDR3 covers 16 residues. Looked up from germline, CDR1 is SNHLY and CDR2 is FYNNEI. Deletions cut 4 bases from V and 1 base from J, with 11 bases between. The entire variable domain, with the rest obtained from reference TRBV2 and TRBJ2-6, is as follows: EPEVTQTPSHQVTQMGQEVILRCVPISNHLYFYWYRQILGQKVEFLVSFYNNEISEKSEIFDDQFSVERPDGSNFTLKIRSTKLEDSAMYFCASSGDRSSGANVLTFGAGSRLTVL.

The chain recombines TRBV11-1 with TRBJ2-7; possible D gene TRBD1, 5 bases. Germline V gene data show CDR1 as SGHAT and CDR2 as FQDESV (reference sequence). Trimming removed 2 bases at V and 5 bases at J, with 19 bases between. The CDR3 is made up of 16 amino acids. CDR3 sequence: CASSLTLSQGSNEQYF. CDR3 sequence (DNA): TGTGCCAGCAGCTTAACCCTCAGTCAGGGTAGCAACGAGCAGTACTTC.

Details on this clone: The germline gene is not matched at one end of the junction; a read error may be the cause. J is TRBJ2-3 and V is TRBV6-1, with 8 nucleotides matching TRBD1. The CDR3 contains 13 residues. Germline-derived CDR1 and CDR2 are MNHNS and SASEGT. Here the CDR3 DNA reads TGTGCCAGCAGCCGGACAGGGACGGACCCCCGGGGTTTT. Translation gives CASSRTGTDPRGF.

This chain connects TRBV27 to TRBJ1-2; 10 nucleotides agree with TRBD1. The J segment lost 7 bases and the V segment lost 6 bases, leaving 8 bases of the junction unmatched. The CDR3 sequence is 14 residues long. In germline, CDR1 is MNHEY, CDR2 SMNVEV (reference sequence). The DNA of the CDR3 is TGTGCCAGCAGCTCCGCCGGGACAGGGGTTGGCTACACCTTC. Protein: CASSSAGTGVGYTF.

In its sample, this clone was seen a few times. This chain links TRBV5-4 with TRBJ2-1; D ambiguous. The V gene's germline CDR1 is SGHNT and CDR2 YYREEE (reference sequence). V shed 2 bases and J shed 7 bases, with 7 bases lying between them. The CDR3 is 12 amino acids. The DNA of the CDR3 is TGTGCCAGCAGCTTCACAGATAATGAGCAGTTCTTC. Protein product: CASSFTDNEQFF. The whole variable domain, filled in from reference TRBV5-4 and TRBJ2-1, reads ETGVTQSPTHLIKTRGQQVTLRCSSQSGHNTVSWYQQALGQGPQFIFQYYREEENGRGNFPPRFSGLQFPNYSSELNVNALELDDSALYLCASSFTDNEQFFGPGTRLTVL.

The J gene is TRBJ1-5, the V gene TRBV28; D possibly corresponds to TRBD1 (5 bases). The length of the CDR3 is 11 residues. In germline, CDR1 is MDHEN, CDR2 SYDVKM. V was shortened by 4 bases and J by 12 bases, with 10 bases between the two germline ends. This CDR3 reads CASSSPQGQHF. CDR3 in DNA: TGTGCCAGCAGTTCTCCGCAGGGCCAGCATTTT.

This clone was picked up one time. The V gene is TRBV5-1, the J gene TRBJ2-2; unclear D gene. The CDR3 extends over 15 amino acids. Trimming took off 0 bases at V and 3 bases at J, with 9 bases between the two ends. Germline-derived CDR1 and CDR2 are SGHRS and YFSETQ. As DNA, the CDR3 is TGCGCCAGCAGCTTGGCTGCAGGTGACACCGGGGAGCTGTTTTTT. Its protein is CASSLAAGDTGELFF.

This clone is a singleton in its sample. Other DNA sequences of this sample code for an identical CDR3. The gene calls are TRBV5-6 and TRBJ2-2; D not certain. This CDR3 region has 14 residues. The germline V gene has CDR1 SGHDT and CDR2 YYEEEE. With 4 bases removed from V and 4 bases from J, the gap between germline ends came to 11 bases. The CDR3 reads CASSPPVGTGELFF. The CDR3, as DNA: TGTGCCAGCAGCCCCCCCGTTGGCACCGGGGAGCTGTTTTTT.

The chain carries TRBV28 and TRBJ1-1, with TRBD1 identical over 8 bases. Germline CDR1 is MDHEN and CDR2 is SYDVKM. Trimming removed 4 bases from V and 4 bases from J; junction bases left unmatched: 14. This CDR3 is 17 amino acids long. CDR3: CASSSLMTGEGGTEAFF. The CDR3 DNA reads as TGTGCCAGCAGTTCCCTAATGACAGGGGAAGGGGGCACTGAAGCTTTCTTT.

The CDR3, as DNA: TGTGCCAGTTCTCCAGGACAGGGTTCAACAGATACGCAGTATTTT. This codes for CASSPGQGSTDTQYF. The V and J genes are TRBV19 and TRBJ2-3; 8 bases are a match to TRBD1. This CDR3 is built from 15 residues. With V trimmed by 8 bases and J by 3 bases, 10 bases remained unmatched. From germline, CDR1 is LNHDA and CDR2 SQIVND (reference sequence).

V usage is TRBV4-1 and J usage is TRBJ1-3; maybe TRBD1 (6 bases). The CDR3 runs to 18 residues. V was shortened by 3 bases and J by 4 bases, with 22 bases between the two germline ends. The germline V gene encodes CDR1 MGHRA and CDR2 YSYEKL. The CDR3 nucleotides are TGCGCCAGCAGCCATGTTAAACTCCGGGACAACTTCGGAAACACCATATATTTT. Its protein product is CASSHVKLRDNFGNTIYF.

The chain uses TRBV4-2 and TRBJ2-5; 8 bases are shared with TRBD2. Germline CDR1 and CDR2: LGHNA and YNFKEQ. Trimming removed 1 base from V and 5 bases from J; junction bases left unmatched: 12. The CDR3 is 17 residues long. CDR3 region: CASSQGFQREIGETQYF. The CDR3 DNA reads TGTGCCAGCAGCCAAGGTTTCCAGCGGGAGATTGGGGAGACCCAGTACTTC.

This clone was observed a handful of times. The chain uses TRBV19 and TRBJ2-7; the match to TRBD1 covers 8 bases. Germline CDR1 LNHDA, CDR2 SQIVND (reference sequence). V shed 4 bases and J 3 bases; nucleotides not matched to a gene: 5. The CDR3 totals 14 residues. The chain's CDR3 is CASSTGDRRYEQYF. The DNA of the CDR3 is TGTGCCAGTAGTACCGGGGACAGGCGCTACGAGCAGTACTTC.

The rearrangement links TRBV7-2 to TRBJ2-3, with 8 bases aligning to TRBD1. Unmatched junction bases numbered 4, after V lost 0 bases and J lost 5 bases. This CDR3 spans 15 amino acids. The germline V gene encodes CDR1 SGHTA and CDR2 FQGNSA. The DNA of the CDR3 is TGTGCCAGCAGCTTAGCTGCGACAGGGGAAGATACGCAGTATTTT. Its protein product is CASSLAATGEDTQYF.

V gene TRBV30 combines with J gene TRBJ1-2; a weak D match, TRBD1 (5 bases). V dropped 5 bases and J dropped 6 bases, with 10 bases sitting between them. The germline CDR1 and CDR2 sequences are GTSNPN and SVGIG (reference sequence). CDR3 length: 11 residues. CDR3 in amino acids: CAWGGFDGYTF. As DNA, the CDR3 is TGTGCCTGGGGGGGATTCGATGGCTACACCTTC.

This clone was seen a handful of times. The chain carries TRBV29-1 and TRBJ2-2; 7 bases are shared with TRBD1. Germline values: CDR1 SQVTM, CDR2 ANQGSEA. J gave up 0 bases and V 6 bases, and 4 bases lay outside the gene matches. There are 14 residues in the CDR3. CDR3 protein: CSVTGTANTGELFF. The CDR3 DNA sequence: TGCAGCGTCACCGGGACAGCGAACACCGGGGAGCTGTTTTTT.

The gene calls are TRBV10-3 and TRBJ2-7; D remains unclear. CDR3 length: 10 residues. V dropped 8 bases and J dropped 10 bases, with 12 bases sitting between them. Germline CDR1 ENHRY, CDR2 SYGVKD. The CDR3 loop is CAIGPVGQYF. As DNA, the CDR3 is TGTGCCATCGGCCCCGTAGGTCAGTACTTC.

The gene calls are TRBV6-1 and TRBJ2-7; D ambiguous. V lost 7 bases to trimming and J lost 0 bases, with 10 bases between them. This CDR3 is built from 13 residues. Germline CDR1 MNHNS, CDR2 SASEGT. In DNA, the CDR3 is TGTGCCAGCACCGACGGAGACTCCTACGAGCAGTACTTC. Amino acids: CASTDGDSYEQYF.

J is TRBJ2-7 and V is TRBV6-1; D unresolved. This CDR3 is 13 amino acids long. CDR1 is MNHNS and CDR2 is SASEGT in the germline V gene. V was pared by 3 bases and J by 7 bases, with 13 bases between. The CDR3 nucleotides read TGTGCCAGCAGTGACAGTTCCCTGGGAGAGCAGTACTTC. Protein product: CASSDSSLGEQYF.

The chain joins TRBV11-2 to TRBJ2-3, with D unclear. There are 13 residues in the CDR3. Germline V gives CDR1 SGHAT, CDR2 FQNNGV. V lost 1 base and J lost 5, with 7 bases in between. The CDR3 DNA follows: TGTGCCAGCAGCTTAGCCCTAAGAGATACGCAGTATTTT. Amino acids: CASSLALRDTQYF.

This chain links TRBV2 with TRBJ2-5; 7 bases fit TRBD1. The CDR3 consists of 13 residues. Per germline, CDR1 SNHLY and CDR2 FYNNEI. Unmatched junction bases numbered 3, after V lost 3 bases and J lost 5 bases. CDR3 bases: TGTGCCAGCAGTGAGACAGGGTTGGAGACCCAGTACTTC. This encodes CASSETGLETQYF.

The rearrangement uses TRBV2 and TRBJ2-7; 7 bases are a match to TRBD1. The CDR3 length is 14 residues. J gave up 2 bases and V 7 bases, and 8 bases lay outside the gene matches. CDR1 and CDR2 (germline): SNHLY, FYNNEI. DNA of the CDR3: TGTGCCAGCATCAAAGACAGGGATACCTACGAGCAGTACTTC. Protein sequence: CASIKDRDTYEQYF.

The chain combines TRBV15 with TRBJ2-2; D ambiguous. The CDR3 has 14 residues. Germline V gene lookup returns CDR1 LNHNV and CDR2 YYDKDF (reference sequence). V lost 4 bases and J 9 bases, leaving 15 bases between the germline ends. In DNA, the CDR3 is TGTGCCACCAGCATACGGTCGACAAACCGGGAGCTGTTTTTT. This sequence encodes CATSIRSTNRELFF.

The chain carries TRBV30 and TRBJ2-1; D call uncertain. CDR3 length equals 12 residues. The germline V and J ends were trimmed by 0 bases and 10 bases, with 10 bases remaining between them. The V gene's germline CDR1 is GTSNPN and CDR2 SVGIG (reference sequence). In DNA, the CDR3 is TGTGCCTGGAGTGTAACGGGTTGGGAGCAGTTCTTC. Encoded protein: CAWSVTGWEQFF.

The chain is built from TRBV4-1 and TRBJ1-1; the match to TRBD1 covers 8 bases. This CDR3 contains 16 residues. Per germline, CDR1 MGHRA and CDR2 YSYEKL. The ends lost 0 bases at V and 1 base at J; junction bases unmatched: 4. The CDR3 bases are TGCGCCAGCAGCCAAGATCTGACAGGGGCGAACACTGAAGCTTTCTTT. This translates into CASSQDLTGANTEAFF.

This rearrangement joins TRBV28 to TRBJ2-2; 9 nucleotides align to TRBD1. The CDR3 length is 17 residues. CDR1 is MDHEN, CDR2 SYDVKM, per germline. V shed 5 bases, J shed 4 bases, and the junction held 11 bases outside the gene matches. The CDR3 protein is CASSLTPGQGPTGELFF. The CDR3 DNA reads TGTGCCAGCAGTCTAACCCCGGGACAGGGTCCCACCGGGGAGCTGTTTTTT.

This clone showed up just a few times. V usage is TRBV7-2 and J usage is TRBJ2-1, with a weak D call TRBD2 (6 bases). This CDR3 contains 16 residues. Germline CDR1 is SGHTA and CDR2 is FQGNSA. Trimming took 2 bases from V and 7 from J, leaving 18 bases between them. The CDR3 DNA is TGTGCCAGCAGCTTATGGGCCGGGGCCGGAGGGAATGAGCAGTTCTTC. Amino acid sequence: CASSLWAGAGGNEQFF.

The CDR3 DNA is TGTGCCTGGAGTACGGGAGGGCCGGCAGATACGCAGTATTTT. Translating gives CAWSTGGPADTQYF. The gene calls are TRBV30 and TRBJ2-3, with TRBD2 matching over 8 bases. Looked up from germline, CDR1 is GTSNPN and CDR2 is SVGIG (reference sequence). This CDR3 region has 14 residues. After removal of 2 bases from V and 4 bases from J, the junction contained 5 bases not matched to a gene.

This clone was detected a few times. The chain combines TRBV28 with TRBJ2-5; a possible D gene is TRBD2 (5 bases). Germline CDR1 is MDHEN and CDR2 is SYDVKM. The germline V and J ends were trimmed by 4 bases and 7 bases, with 13 bases remaining between them. This CDR3 has 13 amino acids. The CDR3 here is CASSSDYGGTQYF. The CDR3 DNA reads TGTGCCAGCAGTTCCGACTACGGAGGGACCCAGTACTTC.